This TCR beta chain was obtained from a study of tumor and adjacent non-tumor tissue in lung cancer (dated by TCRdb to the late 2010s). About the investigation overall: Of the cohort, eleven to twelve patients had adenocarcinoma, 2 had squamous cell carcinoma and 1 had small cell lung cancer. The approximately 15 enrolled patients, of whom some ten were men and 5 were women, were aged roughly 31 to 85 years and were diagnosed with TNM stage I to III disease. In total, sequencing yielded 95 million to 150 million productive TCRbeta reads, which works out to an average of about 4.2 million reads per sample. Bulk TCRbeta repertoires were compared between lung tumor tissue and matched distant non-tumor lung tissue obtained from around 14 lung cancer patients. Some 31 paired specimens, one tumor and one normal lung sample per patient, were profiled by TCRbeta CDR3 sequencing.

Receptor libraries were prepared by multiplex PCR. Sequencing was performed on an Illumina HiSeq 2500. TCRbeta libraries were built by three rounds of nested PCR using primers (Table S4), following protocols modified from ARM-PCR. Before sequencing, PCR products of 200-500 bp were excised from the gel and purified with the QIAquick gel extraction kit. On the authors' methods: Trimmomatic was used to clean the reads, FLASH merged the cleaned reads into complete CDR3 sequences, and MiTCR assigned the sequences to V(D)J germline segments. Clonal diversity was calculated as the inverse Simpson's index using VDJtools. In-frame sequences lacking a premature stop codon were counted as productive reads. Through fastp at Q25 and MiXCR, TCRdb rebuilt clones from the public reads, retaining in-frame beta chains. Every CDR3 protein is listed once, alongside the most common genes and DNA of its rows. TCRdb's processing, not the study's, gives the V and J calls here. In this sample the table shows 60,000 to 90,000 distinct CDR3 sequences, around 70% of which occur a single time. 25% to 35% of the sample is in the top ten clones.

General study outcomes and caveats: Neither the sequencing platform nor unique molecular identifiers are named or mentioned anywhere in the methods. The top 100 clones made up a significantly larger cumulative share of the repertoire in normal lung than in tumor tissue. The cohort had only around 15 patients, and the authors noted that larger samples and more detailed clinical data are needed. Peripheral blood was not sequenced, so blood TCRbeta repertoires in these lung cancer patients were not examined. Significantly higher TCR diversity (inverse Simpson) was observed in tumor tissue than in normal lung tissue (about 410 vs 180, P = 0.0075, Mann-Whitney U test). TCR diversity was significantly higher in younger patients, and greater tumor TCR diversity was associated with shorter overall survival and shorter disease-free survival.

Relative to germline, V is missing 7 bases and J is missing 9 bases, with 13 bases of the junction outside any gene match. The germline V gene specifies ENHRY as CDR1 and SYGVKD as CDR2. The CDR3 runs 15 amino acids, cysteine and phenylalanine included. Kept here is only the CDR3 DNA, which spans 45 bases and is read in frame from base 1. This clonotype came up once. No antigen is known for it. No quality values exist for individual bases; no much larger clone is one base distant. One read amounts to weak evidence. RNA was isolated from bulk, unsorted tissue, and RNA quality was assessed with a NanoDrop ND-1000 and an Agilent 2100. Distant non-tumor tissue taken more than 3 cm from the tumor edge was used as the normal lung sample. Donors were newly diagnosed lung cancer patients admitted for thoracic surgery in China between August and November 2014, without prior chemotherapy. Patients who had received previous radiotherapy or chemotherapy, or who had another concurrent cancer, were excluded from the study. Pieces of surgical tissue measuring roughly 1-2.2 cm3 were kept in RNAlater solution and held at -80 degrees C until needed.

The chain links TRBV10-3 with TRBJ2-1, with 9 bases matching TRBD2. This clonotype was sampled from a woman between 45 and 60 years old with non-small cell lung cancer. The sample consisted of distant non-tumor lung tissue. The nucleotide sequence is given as TGTGCCATCACTCAGGGACTAGCTGTTAACAGTGAGCAGTTCTTC. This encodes CAITQGLAVNSEQFF.